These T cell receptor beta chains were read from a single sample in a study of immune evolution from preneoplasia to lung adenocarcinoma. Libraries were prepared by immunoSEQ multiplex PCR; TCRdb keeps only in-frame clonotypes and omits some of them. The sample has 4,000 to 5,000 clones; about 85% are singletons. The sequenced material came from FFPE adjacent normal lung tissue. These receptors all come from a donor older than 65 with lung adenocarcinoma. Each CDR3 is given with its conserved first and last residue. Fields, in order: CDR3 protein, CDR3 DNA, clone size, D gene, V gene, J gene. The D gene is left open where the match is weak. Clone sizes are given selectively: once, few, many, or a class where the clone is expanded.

CASSFRDREFEAFF	TGTGCCAGCAGCTTCCGGGACAGAGAGTTTGAAGCTTTCTTT	-	TRBD1	TRBV13	TRBJ1-1
CASSYTQDTEAFF	TGTGCCAGCAGCTACACCCAGGACACTGAAGCTTTCTTT	-	-	TRBV7-2	TRBJ1-1
CASSPEPENTEAFF	TGTGCCAGCTCACCGGAGCCGGAGAACACTGAAGCTTTCTTT	-	-	TRBV18	TRBJ1-1
CASSGRRWVYPDTQYF	TGTGCCAGCAGTGGCCGCCGGTGGGTGTACCCAGATACGCAGTATTTT	once	-	TRBV6-1	TRBJ2-3
CSVTYGLGNNQPQHF	TGCAGCGTAACTTATGGACTGGGAAACAATCAGCCCCAGCATTTT	-	-	TRBV29-1	TRBJ1-5
CASSSLAGFRETQYF	TGTGCCAGCAGCTCCCTAGCGGGATTCAGAGAGACCCAGTACTTC	once	TRBD2	TRBV5-6	TRBJ2-5
CASSSNGGASYEQYF	TGTGCCAGCTCATCGAACGGCGGGGCGTCCTACGAGCAGTACTTC	-	-	TRBV18	TRBJ2-7
CASSAPGLASNEQFF	TGTGCCAGCAGTGCGCCGGGACTAGCTTCAAATGAGCAGTTCTTC	few	TRBD2	TRBV9	TRBJ2-1
CASSLGPRGETQYF	TGTGCCAGCAGCTTGGGTCCAAGAGGAGAGACCCAGTACTTC	-	-	TRBV5-6	TRBJ2-5
CSVEEGFTEAFF	TGCAGCGTTGAAGAGGGGTTCACTGAAGCTTTCTTT	-	-	TRBV29-1	TRBJ1-1
CASSQVGTGGEQYF	TGTGCCAGCAGCCAAGTTGGGACAGGGGGCGAGCAGTACTTC	-	TRBD1	TRBV4-2	TRBJ2-7
CASSPRIRVYEQYF	TGTGCCAGCAGCCCTAGGATCAGGGTCTACGAGCAGTACTTC	few	-	TRBV28	TRBJ2-7
CASSPRREGHTGELFF	TGCGCCAGCAGCCCGAGGCGGGAGGGGCACACCGGGGAGCTGTTTTTT	-	TRBD2	TRBV5-1	TRBJ2-2
CASISLRDSNNEQFF	TGTGCCAGCATTTCCCTCAGGGACTCTAACAATGAGCAGTTCTTC	-	-	TRBV27	TRBJ2-1
CASSPRGTSGFTDTQYF	TGTGCCAGCAGCCCCCGAGGGACTAGCGGATTCACAGATACGCAGTATTTT	-	TRBD2	TRBV11-2	TRBJ2-3
CAWSPAGQPQHF	TGTGCCTGGAGCCCGGCGGGGCAGCCCCAGCATTTT	-	-	TRBV30	TRBJ1-5
CASTRTGNVNEQFF	TGTGCCAGCACTAGGACAGGGAATGTGAATGAGCAGTTCTTC	-	TRBD1	TRBV9	TRBJ2-1
CASRETSFNEKLFF	TGTGCCAGCAGGGAGACAAGCTTTAATGAAAAACTGTTTTTT	-	-	TRBV2	TRBJ1-4
CSVFPFPGKNIQYF	TGCAGCGTGTTTCCCTTCCCGGGCAAAAACATTCAGTACTTC	-	-	TRBV29-1	TRBJ2-4
CASKVQGGEKETQYF	TGCGCCAGCAAAGTGCAGGGAGGAGAGAAAGAGACCCAGTACTTC	-	-	TRBV5-1	TRBJ2-5
CASLAVSKNIQYF	TGCGCCAGCTTAGCGGTTTCCAAAAACATTCAGTACTTC	-	-	TRBV10-2	TRBJ2-4
CASGSAGKSGIDEQFF	TGTGCTAGTGGTTCAGCGGGGAAGAGCGGGATCGATGAGCAGTTCTTC	-	TRBD2	TRBV12-5	TRBJ2-1
CASSSRLAGPNEQYF	TGCGCCAGCAGCTCCCGGCTAGCGGGACCAAACGAGCAGTACTTC	-	TRBD2	TRBV5-1	TRBJ2-7
CASLTPGQGYEQYF	TGTGCCAGCCTAACCCCCGGACAGGGCTACGAGCAGTACTTC	-	TRBD1	TRBV2	TRBJ2-7
CGAREDYEQYF	TGCGGTGCTAGAGAGGATTACGAGCAGTACTTC	-	-	TRBV20-1	TRBJ2-7
CASSLQGAPTNEKLFF	TGCGCCAGCAGCCTACAGGGAGCACCAACTAATGAAAAACTGTTTTTT	-	-	TRBV4-1	TRBJ1-4
CASSQSGSTEAFF	TGTGCCAGCAGCCAAAGTGGGAGTACTGAAGCTTTCTTT	-	-	TRBV7-3	TRBJ1-1
CATSSPGTHAYEQYF	TGTGCCACCAGCAGCCCCGGGACTCATGCCTACGAGCAGTACTTC	-	-	TRBV15	TRBJ2-7